This entry concerns a single T cell receptor beta chain. The antigen it binds to is not known. Base qualities are not provided; no much larger clone lies one nucleotide away. As encoded in the germline V gene, CDR1 is MNHEY while CDR2 is SVGAGI. Inclusive of the bounding cysteine and phenylalanine, the CDR3 is 15 residues long. Just CDR3 DNA is preserved here, 45 bases in frame from base 1. Deletion took 5 bases off V and 2 bases off J, with a span of 16 bases between the germline ends. This sample is drawn from a study of blood T cell repertoires in COVID-19 (dated by TCRdb to between 2020 and 2021). Study-wide context: Samples from collaborators originated in the United States, Italy and Spain and spanned both the acute and convalescent phases of COVID-19. The prospective study material was composed of cDNA or gDNA derived from T cells, B-cell-depleted T cells, or PBMCs. Deeply sampled blood TCRbeta repertoires from subjects exposed to, actively infected with, or recovered from COVID-19 were included in the dataset. The repertoires were released in a freely available public database intended as a resource for research on the immune response to SARS-CoV-2. Samples came from the ongoing ImmuneRACE study (first 160 participants) plus 1,254 subjects from 6 global collaborators. Sample metadata almost always included a de-identified subject ID, COVID-19 status, age in years and sex. Where available, HLA class I and class II types were taken from metadata supplied by the sample provider and were not determined by assay-based typing. The full study reports these points: The quantity of clinical and demographic metadata differed by source and by participant and was supplied without curation.

Each collaborating institution followed its own protocols to collect whole blood in K2EDTA tubes. Collaborator samples were shipped for TCRbeta analysis as frozen whole blood, isolated PBMCs, or DNA extracted from either sample type. TCRbeta CDR3 regions were amplified from genomic DNA by means of the immunoSEQ Assay, a bias-controlled multiplex PCR. The original pipeline was this. The number of nucleated cells in each sample was estimated from the amplification of reference gene primers within the assay. To quantify the absolute abundance of each unique TCRbeta CDR3 rearrangement, sequence reads were collapsed and filtered. For each sample, productive Simpson clonality was calculated as the square root of Simpson's diversity index across productive rearrangements. TCRdb's version of the immuneACCESS table is confined to in-frame rearrangements and falls short of the full clone set. An unresolved V gene accounts for under half of the shortfall where checked; the remainder is of unknown origin. That table furnishes V, J and clone size, whereas the DNA furnished D and trimming. Across this sample there are 100,000 to 120,000 clones, with around 86% seen only once. 37% of the sample is held by the ten biggest clonotypes.

This receptor was taken from an elderly man with acute or convalescent COVID-19. This chain joins TRBV6-5 to TRBJ2-7; the best D guess is TRBD1, with 6 bases matching. The sequencing input was peripheral blood. The DNA sequence follows: TGTGCCAGCAGTCTTTCCCTGGACAGCGCCTACGAGCAGTACTTC. This translates into CASSLSLDSAYEQYF.